This T cell receptor beta chain stems from a study of blood T cells in healthy people across ages. Sample-barcoded 5' priming and a J-beta primer mix drove a second PCR of about 7 to 12 cycles. TCRdb reanalysed the 5' RACE reads using MiXCR and keeps one entry per CDR3 protein. Of about 670,000 distinct CDR3 sequences in the sample, 52% were seen once. The CDR3 extends over 13 amino acids. Deletions cut 7 bases from V and 2 bases from J, with 11 bases between. Germline V gives CDR1 MNHNS, CDR2 SASEGT. The TCR originated in an elderly woman in good health. The material sequenced was blood. This chain uses TRBV6-1 with TRBJ1-2; D is unresolved. CDR3 sequence: CASIDEGNYGYTF. For the CDR3, the DNA is TGTGCCAGCATCGACGAAGGGAACTATGGCTACACCTTC.